The rows below give T cell receptor beta chains drawn from one sample of a study of T-cell memory formation after mild COVID-19. TCRdb re-derived calls from the 5' RACE reads in MiXCR, one entry per CDR3 protein. The data contain about 290,000 distinct CDR3 sequences, less than 20% of them singletons. Sequencing was carried out using PBMCs or a T cell subset sorted from them (not recorded which). The receptor set was obtained from a man aged 18 to 30 who had mild COVID-19 (a few samples of this study predate the infection). Cell type and time point are not known. Each CDR3 is given with its conserved first and last residue. D genes are given only for firm matches. Size is stated for part of the rows, as once, few or many counts, or as a class when the clone is expanded.

clone_size,v_call,j_call,d_call,cdr3_aa,cdr3_nt
NA,TRBV30,TRBJ2-1,NA,CAWSVQGNEQFF,TGTGCCTGGAGTGTCCAGGGCAATGAGCAGTTCTTC
few,TRBV27,TRBJ1-2,NA,CASRSGAGRGYTF,TGTGCCAGCCGATCAGGGGCTGGTAGGGGCTACACCTTC
few,TRBV2,TRBJ2-2,NA,CASRSTGSGELFF,TGTGCCAGCCGTAGTACAGGGAGCGGGGAGCTGTTTTTT
NA,TRBV20-1,TRBJ2-7,NA,CSARDLGYEQYF,TGCAGTGCTAGAGATTTAGGGTACGAGCAGTACTTC
few,TRBV10-3,TRBJ1-2,TRBD1,CAIRKDRAGYTF,TGTGCCATCAGGAAGGACAGGGCTGGCTACACCTTC
few,TRBV7-9,TRBJ1-1,NA,CASSLIWAEAFF,TGTGCCAGCAGCTTAATATGGGCTGAAGCTTTCTTT
few,TRBV24-1,TRBJ2-3,TRBD1,CATSAGDRSTQYF,TGTGCCACCAGTGCCGGGGACAGATCTACGCAGTATTTT
NA,TRBV14,TRBJ1-6,NA,CASSLPPGRGSPLHF,TGTGCCAGCAGCCTACCCCCAGGACGAGGTTCACCCCTCCACTTT
few,TRBV6-2/TRBV6-3,TRBJ2-3,TRBD1,CASSTRHRGTSTDTQYF,TGTGCCAGCAGTACCCGCCACAGGGGGACTAGCACAGATACGCAGTATTTT
many,TRBV7-8,TRBJ2-7,NA,CASSPFREQYF,TGTGCCAGCAGCCCTTTCCGCGAGCAGTACTTC
NA,TRBV7-9,TRBJ2-5,TRBD2,CAPGGGPQETQYF,TGTGCCCCGGGCGGGGGTCCCCAAGAGACCCAGTACTTC
NA,TRBV12-3/TRBV12-4,TRBJ2-5,TRBD1,CASSPWTGGETQYF,TGTGCCAGCAGTCCTTGGACAGGGGGTGAGACCCAGTACTTC
many,TRBV7-2,TRBJ2-5,NA,CASNSVGGPGETQYF,TGTGCCAGCAATTCCGTGGGGGGGCCGGGAGAGACCCAGTACTTC
many,TRBV5-1,TRBJ2-7,NA,CASSLGYYEQYF,TGCGCCAGCAGCTTGGGGTACTACGAGCAGTACTTC
few,TRBV2,TRBJ1-6,NA,CASSQVMGPLHF,TGTGCCAGCAGTCAGGTGATGGGCCCCCTCCACTTT
few,TRBV7-8,TRBJ2-5,NA,CASSSLETQYF,TGTGCCAGCAGTTCTCTAGAGACCCAGTACTTC
NA,TRBV27,TRBJ2-3,NA,CASSYIGRGGTDTQYF,TGTGCCAGCAGTTACATTGGGCGGGGAGGCACAGATACGCAGTATTTT
NA,TRBV5-1,TRBJ1-6,TRBD1,CASSSDRVSGSPLHF,TGCGCCAGCAGCTCGGACAGGGTCTCTGGGTCACCCCTCCACTTT
few,TRBV5-1,TRBJ2-5,TRBD2,CASSFASGGETQYF,TGCGCCAGCAGCTTTGCTAGCGGTGGGGAGACCCAGTACTTC
NA,TRBV4-2,TRBJ2-1,NA,CASSQGWGEQFF,TGTGCCAGCAGCCAAGGGTGGGGGGAGCAGTTCTTC
few,TRBV6-6,TRBJ2-1,TRBD1,CASSSSKGTGFHNEQFF,TGTGCCAGCAGTTCCTCCAAGGGGACAGGGTTCCACAATGAGCAGTTCTTC
few,TRBV27,TRBJ1-6,NA,CASSLGGGDIYSPLHF,TGTGCCAGCAGTTTAGGAGGAGGGGACATTTATTCACCCCTCCACTTT
NA,TRBV9,TRBJ2-7,NA,CASSVAWGASEEQYF,TGTGCCAGCAGCGTAGCCTGGGGGGCCTCGGAGGAGCAGTACTTC
few,TRBV9,TRBJ1-2,TRBD1,CASSVGQGGVGYTF,TGTGCCAGCAGCGTAGGACAGGGGGGCGTTGGCTACACCTTC
NA,TRBV7-3,TRBJ2-3,TRBD2,CASSLEGGGTFTDTQYF,TGTGCCAGCAGCTTAGAGGGCGGGGGGACCTTCACAGATACGCAGTATTTT
NA,TRBV9,TRBJ2-3,NA,CASSVGAGQITDTQYF,TGTGCCAGCAGCGTAGGGGCGGGACAGATCACAGATACGCAGTATTTT
few,TRBV7-9,TRBJ1-4,NA,CASSLDTFGAGEKLFF,TGTGCCAGCAGCTTAGACACTTTTGGGGCCGGGGAAAAACTGTTTTTT
many,TRBV7-6,TRBJ1-6,NA,CASSLDPGSPLHF,TGTGCCAGCAGCTTAGACCCCGGTTCACCCCTCCACTTT
few,TRBV9,TRBJ1-5,NA,CASSVDLGNQPQHF,TGTGCCAGCAGCGTAGATTTAGGGAACCAGCCCCAGCATTTT
few,TRBV7-2,TRBJ2-3,NA,CASSPVRGGGTDTQYF,TGTGCCAGCAGCCCAGTTCGTGGGGGCGGCACAGATACGCAGTATTTT
NA,TRBV5-5,TRBJ2-3,NA,CASSEPGGTQYF,TGTGCCAGCAGCGAGCCCGGAGGTACGCAGTATTTT
few,TRBV11-2,TRBJ2-5,NA,CASSTETGQETQYF,TGTGCCAGCAGCACGGAGACGGGACAAGAGACCCAGTACTTC
few,TRBV4-3,TRBJ2-2,NA,CASSQEIPANTGELFF,TGCGCCAGCAGCCAAGAAATCCCCGCGAACACCGGGGAGCTGTTTTTT
many,TRBV20-1,TRBJ2-2,NA,CSARDKGDTGELFF,TGCAGTGCTAGAGATAAAGGGGACACCGGGGAGCTGTTTTTT
NA,TRBV20-1,TRBJ1-5,NA,CSATGQARNQPQHF,TGCAGTGCTACCGGGCAGGCCCGCAATCAGCCCCAGCATTTT
few,TRBV20-1,TRBJ2-3,NA,CSAEWVATDTQYF,TGCAGTGCTGAGTGGGTGGCAACAGATACGCAGTATTTT
NA,TRBV12-3/TRBV12-4,TRBJ2-1,NA,CASSSGRGLSYNEQFF,TGTGCCAGCAGCAGCGGCAGGGGCCTCTCCTACAATGAGCAGTTCTTC
NA,TRBV9,TRBJ2-3,NA,CASSPPGGTDTQYF,TGTGCCAGCAGCCCCCCGGGGGGCACAGATACGCAGTATTTT
NA,TRBV20-1,TRBJ2-1,NA,CSAGHNEQFF,TGCAGTGCTGGGCACAATGAGCAGTTCTTC
few,TRBV15,TRBJ2-3,TRBD1,CATSFRDRGPDTQYF,TGTGCCACCAGCTTCCGGGACAGGGGTCCAGATACGCAGTATTTT
NA,TRBV4-2,TRBJ2-7,TRBD1,CASSQTGTGVEQYF,TGTGCCAGCAGTCAGACCGGGACAGGGGTCGAGCAGTACTTC
many,TRBV7-2,TRBJ2-4,NA,CASSLAGPRDIQYF,TGTGCCAGCAGCTTAGCAGGCCCTCGGGACATTCAGTACTTC
NA,TRBV12-5,TRBJ2-3,NA,CASGLGRSTDTQYF,TGTGCTAGTGGTTTAGGGCGGTCCACAGATACGCAGTATTTT
NA,TRBV5-6,TRBJ2-1,NA,CASSRWTAGYNEQFF,TGTGCCAGCAGCCGATGGACAGCTGGATACAATGAGCAGTTCTTC
few,TRBV11-2,TRBJ1-1,NA,CASSSRTAPTMNTEAFF,TGTGCCAGCAGCTCTCGGACCGCACCGACAATGAACACTGAAGCTTTCTTT
many,TRBV7-9,TRBJ1-1,TRBD1,CASSPVRDRATEAFF,TGTGCCAGCAGCCCCGTACGGGACAGGGCAACTGAAGCTTTCTTT
NA,TRBV7-2,TRBJ2-7,NA,CASSPGPNYEQYF,TGTGCCAGCAGCCCGGGACCGAACTACGAGCAGTACTTC